The source of this T cell receptor beta chain is a study of CD8+ T cells in alopecia areata (dated by TCRdb to 2016 to 2018). Regarding the research as a whole: Treated patients were enrolled in an open-label pilot trial of oral tofacitinib, 5 to 10 mg twice daily, for moderate-to-severe alopecia areata. Scalp tissue and sorted CD4+ and CD8+ peripheral blood T cells from patchy and totalis/universalis alopecia areata patients and from healthy controls were covered by human TCRbeta sequencing. Disease severity in treated patients was measured with the SALT score, which quantifies the percentage of affected scalp surface area. The study used high-throughput TCRbeta sequencing to examine T cell clonal expansion in alopecia areata, in both the C3H/HeJ mouse model and human patients. Patients received tofacitinib for 6 to 18 months and were then followed off drug for 6 months to check for delayed response and recurrence. Biopsies were taken from tofacitinib-treated patients at baseline and again at 4 and 24 weeks into treatment, and several of those patients also had a later scalp biopsy. RNA was obtained with the PAXgene miRNA kit for fixed scalp, the miRNeasy kit for PBMCs, and the RNeasy kit for mouse skin. TCRbeta CDR3 regions were amplified by immunoSEQ multiplex PCR using 35 Vbeta forward and 13 Jbeta reverse primers. Scalp clonality was compared across normal scalp (n=4), patchy alopecia areata scalp (n=8), and alopecia totalis/universalis scalp (n=8).

In regard to this clone: The antigen this receptor binds is unknown. Base qualities are not at hand, and no much larger clone is one base apart.

The CDR3, from cysteine to phenylalanine, totals 13 residues. Only the CDR3 DNA is retained, 39 bases long and in frame from the first base. Trimming removed 5 bases from V and 2 bases from J, leaving 9 bases between the germline ends. CDR1 and CDR2, per the germline V gene, are SGHTA and FQGNSA. General study outcomes and caveats: Because the treated cohort was small and included a single nonresponder, larger studies are needed to assess links between baseline CD8+ expansion and response. Unlike mouse skin, which is dominated by gammadelta T cells, normal human skin has resident alphabeta T cells that are also sequenced, and this complicates analysis of the scalp TCR repertoire. Scalp clonality and the number of expanded CD8+ clones among the top 100 scalp clones were significantly decreased by tofacitinib. During tofacitinib treatment, many expanded lesional clones stuck around in both scalp and blood, and this persistence may partly explain why relapse happens after treatment is stopped. Compared with mice, TCR sequences shared between patients were less clear, possibly partly because of HLA diversity across the patient population. Compared with normal scalp, lesional scalp had higher clonality and more expanded CD8+ clones, particularly in alopecia totalis/universalis, a pattern that suggests antigenic drive.

The sample's time point label, in plain terms: about four weeks on oral tofacitinib. Reading the label with the study, this specimen's treatment or condition is: oral pan-JAK inhibitor, 5-10 mg twice daily. Lesional scalp punch biopsies and peripheral blood were collected from alopecia areata patients. After PBMCs were isolated by density centrifugation and stained for CD3, CD4 and CD8, a FACSAria was used to sort CD4+ and CD8+ T cells. Libraries came from the immunoSEQ multiplex PCR assay. To provide template for TCR sequencing, every sample had RNA extracted and reverse transcribed into cDNA. SuperScript III was used to make first-strand cDNA, primed with a 2:1 mix of oligo-dT and random hexamers. A synthetic immune receptor repertoire was used to gauge amplification bias, and whatever bias remained was removed computationally. Per the authors' processing: Raw reads were preprocessed to remove errors, and CDR3 was defined according to IMGT conventions as the region from the conserved cysteine to phenylalanine. Clonality was calculated as 1 minus Shannon entropy normalized by log2 of the number of productive unique TCRs. Whether each scalp clone was CD4 or CD8 was inferred by checking scalp TCRbeta sequences against the CD4 and CD8 repertoires from sorted blood. What TCRdb holds here is the immuneACCESS table cut down to in-frame rearrangements. Part of the clones is not present; checked against another copy, under half of the missing clones reflect an unresolved V gene, and the others are unexplained. V and J calls and clone size are given by that table; D and trimming were obtained from the DNA. Present in this sample are some 200,000 clones, 50% to 60% of which were seen just once. Approximately 3.4% of the sample is taken by the ten largest.

This receptor was taken from a human donor with alopecia areata. The sequenced sample was CD4+ T cells sorted from blood, obtained at week 4, from a patient treated with tofacitinib. The chain joins TRBV7-2 to TRBJ1-2; TRBD1 might be the D gene, on 5 matching bases. The CDR3 protein is CASSPRQNYGYTF. The DNA reads as follows: TGTGCCAGCAGCCCACGACAGAACTATGGCTACACCTTC.